This T cell receptor (beta chain) was observed in a study of CD8+ T cells in alopecia areata. RNA was extracted and reverse transcribed into cDNA as the sequencing template. The repertoire was sequenced with immunoSEQ multiplex PCR; TCRdb's copy has only in-frame clones and lacks some. In the table there are 120,000 or so clones, about 46% of which are singletons. Regarding this clone: Its specificity is unknown.

Specimens obtained from alopecia areata patients comprised lesional scalp punch biopsies and peripheral blood. V lost 0 bases and J lost 4, with 7 bases in between. Per the germline V gene, CDR1 is SGDLS and CDR2 is YYNGEE. The CDR3 has 13 residues. General study results and limits: Sequencing of scalp tissue also captures the resident alphabeta T cells of normal skin. For lesional scalp, especially alopecia totalis/universalis, clonality was higher than in normal scalp. Researchers reported that TCR sharing among patients proved less clear than in mice, possibly HLA-linked.

The specimen sequenced was NKG2D-low CD8+ T cells sorted from blood. This receptor was identified in a human donor with alopecia areata. V and J are TRBV9 and TRBJ1-2; D gene ambiguous. DNA of the CDR3: TGTGCCAGCAGCGTAGCAGATTTCTATGGCTACACCTTC. Translation gives CASSVADFYGYTF.